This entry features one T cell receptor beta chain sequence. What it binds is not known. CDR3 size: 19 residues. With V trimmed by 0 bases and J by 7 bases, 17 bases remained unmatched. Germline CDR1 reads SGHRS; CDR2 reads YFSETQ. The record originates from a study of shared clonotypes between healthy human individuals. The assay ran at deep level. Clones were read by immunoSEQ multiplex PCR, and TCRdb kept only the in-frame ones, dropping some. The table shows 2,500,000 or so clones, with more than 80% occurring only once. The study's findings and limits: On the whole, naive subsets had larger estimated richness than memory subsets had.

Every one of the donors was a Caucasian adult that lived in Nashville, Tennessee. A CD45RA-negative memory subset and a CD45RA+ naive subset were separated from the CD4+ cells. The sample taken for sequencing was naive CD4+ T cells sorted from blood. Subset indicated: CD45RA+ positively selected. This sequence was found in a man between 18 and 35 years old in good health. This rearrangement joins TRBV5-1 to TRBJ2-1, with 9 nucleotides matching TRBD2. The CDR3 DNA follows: TGCGCCAGCAGCTTGGTCCCCAGCGGGGGGCTTCCCACGGGGAATGAGCAGTTCTTC. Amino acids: CASSLVPSGGLPTGNEQFF.